This T cell receptor beta chain was retrieved from a study of naive and memory T cell subsets. Points from the study as a whole: Over 95% of naive TCR sequences appeared only once after error correction, unlike memory subsets. From naive to CM, EM and EMRA, diversity decreased and Gini increased. Especially in CD8 cells, naive repertoires contained a few larger clonotypes, possibly CD45RA-re-expressing memory cells.

Cells stained for CD3, CD4, CD8, CD45RA and CD27 were sorted into four subsets. This clonotype has only a few counts. What it recognizes is unknown. An equimolar mix of two oligonucleotides served as the beta constant-region primer for TRBC1 and TRBC2. The ligated cDNA underwent four PCR rounds using SP2 and nested alpha and beta constant-region primers. A 12-nucleotide UMI and the SP2 primer were added to the cDNA 3' end by oligonucleotide ligation. One entry per CDR3 protein, called by TCRdb with MiXCR from the UMI-ligation and nested PCR reads. This sample has roughly 100,000 distinct CDR3 sequences, with about 14% found just once. The TCR originated in a human donor in good health. Material for sequencing was naive CD8+ T cells from blood.

The CDR3 region is CASSYEVASGKYEQYF. Written as DNA, the CDR3 is TGTGCCAGCAGTTACGAGGTGGCTAGCGGGAAGTACGAGCAGTACTTC. The V gene is TRBV6-2 or TRBV6-3, the J gene TRBJ2-7, with 9 bases aligning to TRBD2. The CDR3 loop spans 16 amino acids. J was trimmed by 4 bases and V by 2 bases; bases with no gene match: 9. The germline gives CDR1 MNHEY, CDR2 SVGEGT.